This TCR beta chain was sequenced during a study of cytomegalovirus exposure and HLA in healthy donors. Per germline, CDR1 LNHNV and CDR2 YYDKDF (reference sequence). This CDR3 has 15 residues. After removal of 3 bases from V and 3 bases from J, the junction contained 6 bases not matched to a gene. Study conclusions and caveats: Later analysis reportedly placed an Asian-associated ancestry cluster below the roughly 690-donor mean in N-insertions.

As for this clone: Antigen specificity is unknown.

The PCR used 60 Vbeta and 13 Jbeta primers. The method was immunoSEQ multiplex PCR; TCRdb's version includes in-frame clones alone and lacks a portion of them. The listing contains approximately 110,000 clones. The specimen sequenced was PBMCs. The receptor was derived from a man over 45 in good health and CMV-seronegative. The chain combines TRBV15 with TRBJ2-7, with 9 bases fitting TRBD2. The CDR3 spells CATSSGAGGDYEQYF. CDR3 bases: TGTGCCACCAGCAGCGGAGCGGGGGGAGACTACGAGCAGTACTTC. Full variable domain (missing parts from reference TRBV15 and TRBJ2-7): DAMVIQNPRYQVTQFGKPVTLSCSQTLNHNVMYWYQQKSSQAPKLLFHYYDKDFNNEADTPDNFQSRRPNTSFCFLDIRSPGLGDTAMYLCATSSGAGGDYEQYFGPGTRLTVT.